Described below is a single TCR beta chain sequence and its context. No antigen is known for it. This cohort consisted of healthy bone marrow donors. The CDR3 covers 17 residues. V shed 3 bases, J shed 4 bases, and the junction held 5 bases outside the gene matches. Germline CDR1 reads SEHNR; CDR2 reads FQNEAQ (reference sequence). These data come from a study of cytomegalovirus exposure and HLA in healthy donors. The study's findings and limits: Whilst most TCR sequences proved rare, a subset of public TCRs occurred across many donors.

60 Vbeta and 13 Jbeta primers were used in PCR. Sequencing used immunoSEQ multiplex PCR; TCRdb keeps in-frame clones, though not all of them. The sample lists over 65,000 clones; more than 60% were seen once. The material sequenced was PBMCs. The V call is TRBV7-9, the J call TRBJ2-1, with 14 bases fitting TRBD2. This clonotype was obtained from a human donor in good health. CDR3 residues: CASSFRLAGGGYNEQFF. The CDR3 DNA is TGTGCCAGCAGCTTTCGACTAGCGGGGGGGGGATACAATGAGCAGTTCTTC.